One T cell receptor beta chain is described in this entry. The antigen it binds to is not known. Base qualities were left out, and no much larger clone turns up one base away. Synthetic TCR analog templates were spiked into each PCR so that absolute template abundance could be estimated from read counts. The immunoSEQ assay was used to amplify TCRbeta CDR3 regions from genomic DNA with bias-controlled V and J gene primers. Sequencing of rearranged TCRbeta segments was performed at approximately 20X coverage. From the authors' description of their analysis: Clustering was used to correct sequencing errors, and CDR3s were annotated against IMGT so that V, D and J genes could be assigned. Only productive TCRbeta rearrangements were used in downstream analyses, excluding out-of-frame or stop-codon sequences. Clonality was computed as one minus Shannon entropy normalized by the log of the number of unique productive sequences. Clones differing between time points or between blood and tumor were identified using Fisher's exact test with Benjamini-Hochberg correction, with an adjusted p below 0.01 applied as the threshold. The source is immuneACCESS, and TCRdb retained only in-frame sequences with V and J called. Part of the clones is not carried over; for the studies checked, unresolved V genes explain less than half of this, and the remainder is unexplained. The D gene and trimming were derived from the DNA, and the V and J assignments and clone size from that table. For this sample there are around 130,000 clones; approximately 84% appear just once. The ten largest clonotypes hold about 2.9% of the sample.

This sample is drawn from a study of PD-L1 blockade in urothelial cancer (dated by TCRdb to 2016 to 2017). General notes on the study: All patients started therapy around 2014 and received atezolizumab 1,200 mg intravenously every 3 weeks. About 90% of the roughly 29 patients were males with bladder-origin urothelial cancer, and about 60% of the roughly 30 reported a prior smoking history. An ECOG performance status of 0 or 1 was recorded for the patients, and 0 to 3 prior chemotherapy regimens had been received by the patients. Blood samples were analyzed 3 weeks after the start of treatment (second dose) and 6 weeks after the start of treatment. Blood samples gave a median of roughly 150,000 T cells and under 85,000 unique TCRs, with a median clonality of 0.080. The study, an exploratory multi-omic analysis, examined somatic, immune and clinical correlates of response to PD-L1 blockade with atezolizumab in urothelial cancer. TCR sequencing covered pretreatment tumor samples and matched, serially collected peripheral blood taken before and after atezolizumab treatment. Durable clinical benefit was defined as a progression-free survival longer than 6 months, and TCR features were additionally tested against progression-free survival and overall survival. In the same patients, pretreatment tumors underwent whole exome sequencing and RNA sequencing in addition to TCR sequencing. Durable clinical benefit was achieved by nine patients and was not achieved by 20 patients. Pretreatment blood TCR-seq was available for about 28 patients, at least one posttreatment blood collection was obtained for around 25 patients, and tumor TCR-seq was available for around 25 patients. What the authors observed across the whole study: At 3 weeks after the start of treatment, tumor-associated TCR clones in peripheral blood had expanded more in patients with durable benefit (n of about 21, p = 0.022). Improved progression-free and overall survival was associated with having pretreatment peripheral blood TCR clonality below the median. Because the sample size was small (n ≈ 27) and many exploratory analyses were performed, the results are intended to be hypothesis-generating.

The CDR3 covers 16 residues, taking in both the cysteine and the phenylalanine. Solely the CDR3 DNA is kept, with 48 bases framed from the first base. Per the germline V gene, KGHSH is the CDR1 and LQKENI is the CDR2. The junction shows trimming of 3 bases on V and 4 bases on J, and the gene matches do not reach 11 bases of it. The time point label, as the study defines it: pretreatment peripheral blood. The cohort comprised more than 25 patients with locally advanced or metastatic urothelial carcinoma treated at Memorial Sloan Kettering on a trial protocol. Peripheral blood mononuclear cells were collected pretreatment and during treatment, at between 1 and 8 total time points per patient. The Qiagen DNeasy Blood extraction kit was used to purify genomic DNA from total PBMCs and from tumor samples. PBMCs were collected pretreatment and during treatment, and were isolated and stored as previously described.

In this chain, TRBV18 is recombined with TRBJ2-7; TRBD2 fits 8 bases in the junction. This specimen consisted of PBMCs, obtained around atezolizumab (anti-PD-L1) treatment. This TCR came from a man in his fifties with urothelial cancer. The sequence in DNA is TGTGCCAGCTCACCTCCGGGACTAGGGGTGAATTACGAGCAGTACTTC. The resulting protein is CASSPPGLGVNYEQYF.